Below, 3 T cell receptor beta chains from the same sample are listed, as sequenced in a study of T cell responses to AZD1222 COVID-19 vaccine. Sequencing used immunoSEQ multiplex PCR; TCRdb keeps in-frame clones, though not all of them. The table has around 140,000 clones, around 90% seen once. This specimen consisted of peripheral blood, obtained 28 days after the second dose of the MenACWY control vaccine. The receptors stem from an adult who received the MenACWY meningococcal vaccine as a control.

CDR3 DNA: TGTGCCAGCAGTTACGGTATTAATCAGCCCCAGCATTTT. This gives the protein CASSYGINQPQHF. The J gene is TRBJ1-5, the V gene TRBV6-5; D is undetermined. CDR1 is MNHEY, CDR2 SVGAGI, per germline. This CDR3 is 13 amino acids long. Trimming took off 2 bases at V and 4 bases at J, with 6 bases between the two ends.

V usage is TRBV24-1 and J usage is TRBJ1-4, with 8 nucleotides matching TRBD1. Germline V gives CDR1 KGHDR, CDR2 SFDVKD. After removal of 7 bases from V and 5 bases from J, the junction contained 5 bases not matched to a gene. The CDR3 totals 14 residues. As DNA, the CDR3 is TGTGCCACCAGCACAGGGGGTAGGAATGAAAAACTGTTTTTT. Protein product: CATSTGGRNEKLFF.

The chain combines TRBV4-2 with TRBJ2-2; D is possibly TRBD1 or TRBD2 (6 bases each). The CDR3 contains 15 residues. The V gene lost 4 bases and the J gene lost 3 bases, with 12 bases spanning the gap. Germline lookup yields CDR1 LGHNA and CDR2 YNFKEQ. In DNA, the CDR3 is TGTGCCAGCAGCCCGGGGGCCCGGGACACCGGGGAGCTGTTTTTT. Encoded protein: CASSPGARDTGELFF.